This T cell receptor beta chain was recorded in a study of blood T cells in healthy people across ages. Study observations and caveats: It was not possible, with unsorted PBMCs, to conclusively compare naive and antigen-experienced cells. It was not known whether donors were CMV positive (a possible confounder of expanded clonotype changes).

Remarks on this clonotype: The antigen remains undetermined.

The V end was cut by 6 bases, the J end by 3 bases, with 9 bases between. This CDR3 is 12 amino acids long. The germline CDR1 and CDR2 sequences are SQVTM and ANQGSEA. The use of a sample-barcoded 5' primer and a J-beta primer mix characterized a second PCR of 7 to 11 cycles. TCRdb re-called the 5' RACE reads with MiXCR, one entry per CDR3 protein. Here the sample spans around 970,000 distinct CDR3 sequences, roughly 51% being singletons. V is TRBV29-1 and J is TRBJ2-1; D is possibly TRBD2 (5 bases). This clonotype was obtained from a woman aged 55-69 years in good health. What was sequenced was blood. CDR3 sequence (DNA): TGCAGCGTCTACGACTACTACAATGAGCAGTTCTTC. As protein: CSVYDYYNEQFF.